This T cell receptor beta chain appears in the sequencing data of a study of Ad26.COV2.S vaccination and SARS-CoV-2 variants. General study findings and limits: Measures of TCR breadth and depth may have fallen short of total T cell responses.

This clone was found a few times. Its antigen is as yet unknown. Described treatment: approximately 18 received Ad26.COV2.S at low or high dose, single or two shots; about 5 received placebo; per-sample allocation not given. On day 63 after the first injection, vaccine and placebo recipients gave samples. Assay: immunoSEQ multiplex PCR; the TCRdb copy retains only in-frame clones and omits some. This table has approximately 340,000 clones, approximately 81% appearing once. The sample was peripheral blood, taken in a trial of Ad26.COV2.S vaccine versus placebo. The TCR comes from a person aged 18-65 years who received the Ad26.COV2.S COVID-19 vaccine or a placebo.

DNA for the CDR3: TGTGCCAGCAGCGCGGACAGGGGCGAGCAGTTCTTC. Protein sequence: CASSADRGEQFF. This chain connects TRBV7-2 to TRBJ2-1, with TRBD1 identical over 9 bases. This CDR3 region has 12 residues. V trimming: 5 bases; J trimming: 10 bases; junction bases outside the gene matches: 3. Germline V gives CDR1 SGHTA, CDR2 FQGNSA. Using reference TRBV7-2 and TRBJ2-1 for the parts outside the CDR3, the full variable domain is GAGVSQSPSNKVTEKGKDVELRCDPISGHTALYWYRQSLGQGLEFLIYFQGNSAPDKSGLPSDRFSAERTGGSVSTLTIQRTQQEDSAVYLCASSADRGEQFFGPGTRLTVL.